The 21 T cell receptor beta chains presented below share a single source sample, sequenced in a study of cytomegalovirus exposure and HLA in healthy donors. PCR was performed using 60 Vbeta and 13 Jbeta primers. This table comes from immunoSEQ multiplex PCR, and its TCRdb copy is limited to in-frame clones, with some not included. The sample consists of under 150,000 clones, approximately 85% of them appearing once. Sequenced: PBMCs. The receptors come from a woman aged 25 to 39 in good health and CMV-seropositive.

The CDR3: CASRLAVSPPGEQYF. The DNA for the CDR3 is TGTGCCAGCAGATTAGCGGTCTCACCCCCGGGGGAGCAGTACTTC. The chain employs TRBV28 and TRBJ2-7; a weak D match, TRBD2 (6 bases). The CDR3 is made up of 15 amino acids. From germline, CDR1 is MDHEN and CDR2 SYDVKM. The germline V and J ends were trimmed by 6 bases and 7 bases, with 22 bases remaining between them.

This chain connects TRBV5-1 to TRBJ1-1, with D possibly matching TRBD1 (5 bases). V shed 4 bases and J shed 1 base, with 14 bases lying between them. The CDR3 is 15 amino acids. Germline CDR1 SGHRS, CDR2 YFSETQ. The CDR3 sequence: CASSPPYRTNTEAFF. DNA for the CDR3: TGCGCCAGCAGCCCCCCATACAGGACGAACACTGAAGCTTTCTTT.

The chain combines TRBV30 with TRBJ2-1; 12 bases align to TRBD2. Germline V lookup: CDR1 GTSNPN, CDR2 SVGIG (reference sequence). The CDR3 has 15 residues. The ends lost 3 bases at V and 3 bases at J; junction bases unmatched: 3. CDR3 region: CAWSGLAGSYNEQFF. CDR3 sequence (DNA): TGTGCCTGGAGCGGACTAGCGGGAAGCTACAATGAGCAGTTCTTC.

V gene TRBV29-1 combines with J gene TRBJ2-3; 8 bases are shared with TRBD1. Germline CDR1 SQVTM, CDR2 ANQGSEA. Trimming at V came to 7 bases and at J to 3 bases, leaving 6 bases not matched to a gene. The CDR3 is made up of 13 amino acids. The CDR3 DNA follows: TGCAGCGCCTTGACAGGGGCTACAGATACGCAGTATTTT. Its protein product is CSALTGATDTQYF.

CDR3 nucleotides: TGTGCCAGCAGCCACTCGAGCGGGCCTAACTACGAGCAGTACTTC. It yields the protein CASSHSSGPNYEQYF. The genes are TRBV7-2 and TRBJ2-7; TRBD2 is a possible D gene (6 bases). Deletions cut 5 bases from V and 3 bases from J, with 17 bases between. CDR3 length: 15 amino acids. Germline-derived CDR1 and CDR2 are SGHTA and FQGNSA.

This chain joins TRBV2 and TRBJ2-7; D perhaps matches TRBD1 (7 bases). Germline CDR1 reads SNHLY; CDR2 reads FYNNEI. The CDR3 consists of 13 residues. Trimming cost V 6 bases and J 6 bases, with 15 bases left between them. CDR3 DNA sequence: TGTGCCAGCAGCCCTCAGGGGGGAGGCGAGCAGTACTTC. Its protein product is CASSPQGGGEQYF.

V usage is TRBV27 and J usage is TRBJ2-1, with a possible D match to TRBD2 (6 bases). Germline V gene data show CDR1 as MNHEY and CDR2 as SMNVEV (reference sequence). The CDR3 is made up of 16 amino acids. V was cut by 6 bases and J by 2 bases, with 17 bases left in between. CDR3: CASRTILGRTYNEQFF. The DNA of the CDR3 is TGTGCCAGCAGGACCATCCTCGGGAGAACCTACAATGAGCAGTTCTTC.

The V and J genes are TRBV5-1 and TRBJ1-1; D ambiguous. The CDR3 runs to 13 residues. The germline V gene has CDR1 SGHRS and CDR2 YFSETQ. V lost 0 bases, J lost 5 bases, and 8 bases lay in between. DNA for the CDR3: TGCGCCAGCAGCTTGGACGGGTGGACTGAAGCTTTCTTT. It is translated as CASSLDGWTEAFF.

The chain joins TRBV5-1 to TRBJ2-5; tentative D call: TRBD1 (7 bases). V dropped 3 bases and J dropped 2 bases, with 11 bases sitting between them. The germline V gene has CDR1 SGHRS and CDR2 YFSETQ. This CDR3 region has 14 residues. CDR3 residues: CASSSQGRQETQYF. CDR3 sequence (DNA): TGCGCCAGCAGCTCACAGGGGAGGCAAGAGACCCAGTACTTC.

The rearrangement uses TRBV19 and TRBJ2-2; no reliable D call. V lost 8 bases and J lost 4, with 11 bases in between. This CDR3 is built from 13 residues. The germline gives CDR1 LNHDA, CDR2 SQIVND (reference sequence). CDR3 DNA sequence: TGTGCCAGTGCTACCCTATTCACCGGGGAGCTGTTTTTT. Translation: CASATLFTGELFF.

V usage is TRBV5-1 and J usage is TRBJ1-6; D unclear. V was pared by 0 bases and J by 9 bases, with 13 bases between. Per germline, CDR1 SGHRS and CDR2 YFSETQ. There are 15 residues in the CDR3. DNA for the CDR3: TGCGCCAGCAGCTTGGAAAGGAGCGAAGTTTCACCCCTCCACTTT. This translates into CASSLERSEVSPLHF.

The chain combines TRBV6-6 with TRBJ1-2; D gene unclear. The CDR3 sequence is 12 residues long. V was clipped by 8 bases and J by 5 bases, with 12 bases between them. Germline V gives CDR1 MNHNY, CDR2 SVGAGI (reference sequence). The CDR3 DNA follows: TGTGCCAGCGCGGCAAGATTATATGGCTACACCTTC. It codes for CASAARLYGYTF.

The genes are TRBV28 and TRBJ1-2; possibly TRBD1 for D (6 bases). Trimming removed 3 bases at V and 4 bases at J, with 9 bases between. The CDR3 is 13 residues long. The germline V gene has CDR1 MDHEN and CDR2 SYDVKM. CDR3 sequence (DNA): TGTGCCAGCAGTTTGATACAGGGCTATGGCTACACCTTC. It yields the protein CASSLIQGYGYTF.

This chain uses TRBV19 with TRBJ2-7; TRBD2 agrees at 9 bases. The CDR3 has 14 residues. CDR1 and CDR2 (germline): LNHDA, SQIVND (reference sequence). Trimming took 5 bases from V and 0 from J; bases not matched to a gene: 2. The CDR3 loop reads CASSRLAASYEQYF. Here the CDR3 DNA reads TGTGCCAGTAGTCGACTAGCGGCCTCCTACGAGCAGTACTTC.

As regards this clone: Other DNA sequences in the same sample also yield this CDR3. The V call is TRBV2, the J call TRBJ1-1; D is unresolved. The germline gives CDR1 SNHLY, CDR2 FYNNEI. Trimming cost V 9 bases and J 7 bases, with 9 bases left between them. This CDR3 is 10 amino acids long. In DNA form, the CDR3 reads TGTGCCAGTTCGTCCGGTGAAGCTTTCTTT. This sequence encodes CASSSGEAFF.

The chain carries TRBV5-4 and TRBJ2-5; D is possibly TRBD1 (5 bases). CDR3 length equals 15 residues. Trimming took off 0 bases at V and 1 base at J, with 10 bases between the two ends. Germline CDR1 reads SGHNT; CDR2 reads YYREEE (reference sequence). CDR3 sequence reads: CASSLDRLIQETQYF. Here the CDR3 DNA reads TGTGCCAGCAGCTTGGACAGGCTGATCCAAGAGACCCAGTACTTC. The whole variable domain, filled in from reference TRBV5-4 and TRBJ2-5, reads ETGVTQSPTHLIKTRGQQVTLRCSSQSGHNTVSWYQQALGQGPQFIFQYYREEENGRGNFPPRFSGLQFPNYSSELNVNALELDDSALYLCASSLDRLIQETQYFGPGTRLLVL.

This chain uses TRBV5-1 with TRBJ2-7; D not resolved. The length of the CDR3 is 12 residues. The germline V gene encodes CDR1 SGHRS and CDR2 YFSETQ. V lost 1 base and J 3 bases, leaving 5 bases between the germline ends. The CDR3 coding sequence is TGCGCCAGCAGCTTGATCAGCTACGAGCAGTACTTC. This gives the protein CASSLISYEQYF. Based on the CDR3 plus reference TRBV5-1 and TRBJ2-7, the full variable domain is KAGVTQTPRYLIKTRGQQVTLSCSPISGHRSVSWYQQTPGQGLQFLFEYFSETQRNKGNFPGRFSGRQFSNSRSEMNVSTLELGDSALYLCASSLISYEQYFGPGTRLTVT.

V gene TRBV14 combines with J gene TRBJ1-5, with D tentatively TRBD1 (5 bases). The V and J ends lost 2 bases and 9 bases respectively, with 11 bases between them. The CDR3 has 13 residues. Per the germline V gene, CDR1 is SGHDN and CDR2 is FVKESK. CDR3 nucleotides: TGTGCCAGCAGCCAACAGGGCGATTGGCCCCAGCATTTT. Protein sequence: CASSQQGDWPQHF.

This clone was detected once. This chain links TRBV9 with TRBJ2-1; D uncertain. The CDR3 runs to 14 residues. Trimming pared 2 bases from V and 6 bases from J, leaving 12 bases between. Per germline, CDR1 SGDLS and CDR2 YYNGEE. The CDR3 reads CASSVIGRGNEQFF. The CDR3 DNA reads as TGTGCCAGCAGCGTGATTGGAAGAGGCAATGAGCAGTTCTTC.

The chain joins TRBV9 to TRBJ1-2; TRBD1 matches at 7 bases. CDR3 length equals 16 residues. Germline CDR1 is SGDLS and CDR2 is YYNGEE. V lost 3 bases, J lost 2 bases, and 10 bases stayed unmatched. As DNA, the CDR3 is TGTGCCAGCAGCGAGGCCAGAGACAGGGTGAACTATGGCTACACCTTC. As protein: CASSEARDRVNYGYTF.

As for this clone: This CDR3 is also generated by other DNA sequences in the sample. V gene TRBV6-5 combines with J gene TRBJ2-7; 9 bases are a match to TRBD1. This CDR3 has 15 residues. J gave up 3 bases and V 2 bases, and 5 bases lay outside the gene matches. Germline CDR1 reads MNHEY; CDR2 reads SVGAGI. The CDR3 nucleotides are TGTGCCAGCAGTTACCCCGGACAGGGGAGCTACGAGCAGTACTTC. It is translated as CASSYPGQGSYEQYF.